These 28 T cell receptor beta chains were all obtained from the same sample, sequenced in a study of cytomegalovirus exposure and HLA in healthy donors. Researchers ran the PCR with 60 Vbeta and 13 Jbeta primers. Assay: immunoSEQ multiplex PCR; the TCRdb copy retains only in-frame clones and omits some. The table records under 200,000 clones, almost 80% of them present only once. Sample: PBMCs. These receptors all come from a man aged 25 to 40 in good health and CMV-seronegative.

This chain links TRBV5-6 with TRBJ1-1, with D unclear. V was cut by 0 bases and J by 8 bases, with 17 bases left in between. CDR3 length equals 15 residues. The germline gives CDR1 SGHDT, CDR2 YYEEEE. The CDR3 nucleotides are TGTGCCAGCAGCTTGGGATCGACGGGCCGGGGAGAAGCTTTCTTT. Translated: CASSLGSTGRGEAFF.

V usage is TRBV7-3 and J usage is TRBJ2-4; the match to TRBD2 covers 8 bases. Germline V gives CDR1 SGHTA, CDR2 FQGTGA. The CDR3 sequence is 15 residues long. The junction had 7 bases not matched to a gene; V was cut back by 2 bases and J by 7 bases. The CDR3 DNA sequence: TGTGCCAGCAGCTTATTAGCGGGAAACAGGAACATTCAGTACTTC. This gives the protein CASSLLAGNRNIQYF.

The sample holds one count of this clone. The rearrangement links TRBV27 to TRBJ1-6; D not certain. This CDR3 has 12 residues. Looked up from germline, CDR1 is MNHEY and CDR2 is SMNVEV (reference sequence). Trimming left V 6 bases short and J 10 bases short, with 10 bases between. The CDR3 region is CASRRLWSPLHF. As DNA, the CDR3 is TGTGCCAGCAGGCGACTTTGGTCACCCCTCCACTTT.

The V gene is TRBV28, the J gene TRBJ1-2; unclear D gene. The CDR3 is made up of 13 amino acids. Germline V gives CDR1 MDHEN, CDR2 SYDVKM. The V and J ends lost 5 bases and 4 bases respectively, with 11 bases between them. CDR3 loop: CASSAGSFYGYTF. In nucleotides, the CDR3 is TGTGCCAGCAGTGCGGGATCGTTCTATGGCTACACCTTC.

This clone was found a few times. The chain carries TRBV6-5 and TRBJ2-7, with 7 bases aligning to TRBD1. Germline V gene data show CDR1 as MNHEY and CDR2 as SVGAGI. The ends lost 4 bases at V and 4 bases at J; junction bases unmatched: 13. This CDR3 has 16 amino acids. CDR3 protein: CASSSPYRGNSYEQYF. The CDR3 bases are TGTGCCAGCAGTTCCCCTTACAGGGGAAATAGTTACGAGCAGTACTTC.

The genes are TRBV30 and TRBJ1-2, with a possible D match to TRBD1 (6 bases). The germline CDR1 and CDR2 sequences are GTSNPN and SVGIG (reference sequence). Trimming removed 1 base at V and 8 bases at J, with 8 bases between. CDR3 size: 11 residues. CDR3 nucleotides: TGTGCCTGGAGTGAGGGGGGGGGCTACACCTTC. As protein: CAWSEGGGYTF.

This chain links TRBV19 with TRBJ1-5, with 10 bases that match TRBD1. The CDR3 covers 14 residues. Trimming took 4 bases from V and 4 from J; bases not matched to a gene: 1. Germline V lookup: CDR1 LNHDA, CDR2 SQIVND (reference sequence). The CDR3 DNA is TGTGCCAGTAGTAGGGGACAGGGGAATCAGCCCCAGCATTTT. Amino acid sequence: CASSRGQGNQPQHF.

The rearrangement links TRBV27 to TRBJ2-7; 14 positions agree with TRBD2. Germline assignment: CDR1 MNHEY and CDR2 SMNVEV (reference sequence). This CDR3 contains 14 residues. Unmatched junction bases numbered 9, after V lost 10 bases and J lost 7 bases. CDR3 sequence reads: CAIAGGLAGEEQYF. The CDR3 bases are TGTGCCATCGCAGGGGGACTAGCGGGAGAGGAGCAGTACTTC.

This sequence joins TRBV27 and TRBJ2-1, with TRBD1 identical over 9 bases. Trimming cost V 5 bases and J 4 bases; bases outside gene matches: 3. The CDR3 is 14 residues long. Germline lookup yields CDR1 MNHEY and CDR2 SMNVEV (reference sequence). The CDR3 spells CASSPGQGYNEQFF. CDR3 DNA: TGTGCCAGCAGTCCAGGACAGGGGTACAATGAGCAGTTCTTC.

There are a few counts of this clone. CDR3 loop: CASSLWGEPEQFF. The CDR3 region has the DNA TGCGCCAGCAGCTTGTGGGGGGAGCCTGAGCAGTTCTTC. The V gene is TRBV5-1, the J gene TRBJ2-1, with D tentatively TRBD2 (6 bases). Germline V gives CDR1 SGHRS, CDR2 YFSETQ. The CDR3 consists of 13 residues. V was clipped by 1 base and J by 9 bases, with 11 bases between them.

The chain links TRBV30 to TRBJ2-7, with 9 nucleotides matching TRBD2. The CDR3 spans 13 residues. Germline trimming cut 2 bases from V and 3 bases from J; bases unmatched to any gene: 2. Germline assignment: CDR1 GTSNPN and CDR2 SVGIG (reference sequence). For the CDR3, the DNA is TGTGCCTGGAGTCGCGGGAGGGGCTACGAGCAGTACTTC. Translating gives CAWSRGRGYEQYF. Full variable domain (outside the CDR3, taken from reference TRBV30 and TRBJ2-7): SQTIHQWPATLVQPVGSPLSLECTVEGTSNPNLYWYRQAAGRGLQLLFYSVGIGQISSEVPQNLSASRPQDRQFILSSKKLLLSDSGFYLCAWSRGRGYEQYFGPGTRLTVT.

This clone appeared a single time. The chain links TRBV5-6 to TRBJ1-6; D is possibly TRBD1 (5 bases). Trimming removed 0 bases at V and 8 bases at J, with 12 bases between. Germline V CDR1 and CDR2: SGHDT, YYEEEE. The CDR3 runs to 15 residues. This chain's CDR3 is CASSLDQGRDSPLHF. The CDR3, as DNA: TGTGCCAGCAGCTTGGATCAGGGCCGTGATTCACCCCTCCACTTT. The complete variable domain, with remaining parts taken from reference TRBV5-6 and TRBJ1-6, reads DAGVTQSPTHLIKTRGQQVTLRCSPKSGHDTVSWYQQALGQGPQFIFQYYEEEERQRGNFPDRFSGHQFPNYSSELNVNALLLGDSALYLCASSLDQGRDSPLHFGNGTRLTVT.

This clone has a handful of counts. The chain employs TRBV10-3 and TRBJ2-1; TRBD1 is a possible D gene (6 bases). The V gene's germline CDR1 is ENHRY and CDR2 SYGVKD. V was cut by 2 bases and J by 8 bases, with 19 bases left in between. This CDR3 is built from 16 residues. The CDR3 DNA reads TGTGCCATCAGTGAGAGGGGGTCGGCGCGTTACGATGAGCAGTTCTTC. Protein product: CAISERGSARYDEQFF.

The gene calls are TRBV6-1 and TRBJ1-2, with 7 positions matching TRBD1. J was trimmed by 6 bases and V by 6 bases; bases with no gene match: 13. The length of the CDR3 is 15 residues. CDR1 and CDR2 (germline): MNHNS, SASEGT. The DNA of the CDR3 is TGTGCCAGCAGCCCTAACAGGGGATTTATTCATGGCTACACCTTC. It codes for CASSPNRGFIHGYTF.

The chain is built from TRBV5-1 and TRBJ2-2; 8 positions match TRBD2. Trimming at V came to 2 bases and at J to 6 bases, leaving 9 bases not matched to a gene. Germline V gives CDR1 SGHRS, CDR2 YFSETQ. The CDR3 is 16 amino acids. CDR3: CASSLSGSERSGELFF. The CDR3 DNA is TGCGCCAGCAGCTTAAGCGGGAGTGAAAGATCCGGGGAGCTGTTTTTT.

This chain links TRBV5-8 with TRBJ2-3; TRBD2 agrees at 10 bases. J was trimmed by 1 base and V by 1 base; bases with no gene match: 12. The CDR3 loop spans 19 amino acids. Germline CDR1 is SGHTS and CDR2 is YDEGEE. The CDR3 bases are TGTGCCAGCAGCTTGCCCCTCCAGCGGGGGGGACAACGCACAGATACGCAGTATTTT. Amino acid sequence: CASSLPLQRGGQRTDTQYF.

The chain recombines TRBV7-2 with TRBJ2-2; 8 bases align to TRBD1. The germline V gene has CDR1 SGHTA and CDR2 FQGNSA. CDR3 length equals 15 residues. After removal of 4 bases from V and 5 bases from J, the junction contained 6 bases not matched to a gene. The CDR3 spells CASSSTGVGTGELFF. The CDR3 DNA reads TGTGCCAGCAGCTCGACAGGGGTCGGGACCGGGGAGCTGTTTTTT.

This rearrangement joins TRBV25-1 to TRBJ2-3; the D gene is possibly TRBD1 (7 bases). V shed 7 bases and J shed 6 bases, with 20 bases lying between them. The CDR3 is 15 residues long. Germline values: CDR1 MGHDK, CDR2 SYGVNS. The CDR3 DNA sequence: TGTGCCAGCACAGGGGGGCGGTCAGGTGGGGATACGCAGTATTTT. It yields the protein CASTGGRSGGDTQYF. Filled out from reference TRBV25-1 and TRBJ2-3, the complete variable domain reads EADIYQTPRYLVIGTGKKITLECSQTMGHDKMYWYQQDPGMELHLIHYSYGVNSTEKGDLSSESTVSRIRTEHFPLTLESARPSHTSQYLCASTGGRSGGDTQYFGPGTRLTVL.

This clone appeared a single time. The chain joins TRBV19 to TRBJ1-6; 10 bases map to TRBD1. This CDR3 contains 16 residues. Germline lookup yields CDR1 LNHDA and CDR2 SQIVND (reference sequence). V lost 0 bases, J lost 10 bases, and 6 bases stayed unmatched. CDR3 DNA: TGTGCCAGTAGTATAGAACCCTGGGACAGGGGATCACCCCTCCACTTT. Encoded protein: CASSIEPWDRGSPLHF. Filled out from reference TRBV19 and TRBJ1-6, the complete variable domain reads DGGITQSPKYLFRKEGQNVTLSCEQNLNHDAMYWYRQDPGQGLRLIYYSQIVNDFQKGDIAEGYSVSREKKESFPLTVTSAQKNPTAFYLCASSIEPWDRGSPLHFGNGTRLTVT.

V gene TRBV9 combines with J gene TRBJ2-1, with TRBD2 matching 10 bases. CDR1 SGDLS and CDR2 YYNGEE come from the germline V gene. V gave up 0 bases and J gave up 9 bases; unmatched junction bases: 12. This CDR3 comprises 17 residues. The CDR3 protein is CASSVAEGLAGVGEQFF. In nucleotides, the CDR3 is TGTGCCAGCAGCGTAGCTGAAGGTCTAGCGGGGGTCGGTGAGCAGTTCTTC.

The chain joins TRBV7-2 to TRBJ1-1; TRBD1 aligns across 9 bases. From germline, CDR1 is SGHTA and CDR2 FQGNSA. The CDR3 has 14 residues. Losses at the gene ends were 3 bases for V and 7 bases for J; bases not matched to a gene: 6. The CDR3 DNA reads as TGTGCCAGCAGCTTGGGACAGGGACGCGTTGAAGCTTTCTTT. This translates into CASSLGQGRVEAFF.

The J gene is TRBJ2-7, the V gene TRBV18, with 8 nucleotides matching TRBD1. V shed 2 bases and J 2 bases; nucleotides not matched to a gene: 5. Per germline, CDR1 KGHSH and CDR2 LQKENI. The CDR3 totals 15 residues. The CDR3 bases are TGTGCCAGCTCACCAGTCACAGGGGGTACCTACGAGCAGTACTTC. As protein: CASSPVTGGTYEQYF.

This CDR3 reads CASSVTSGGTYEQYF. The CDR3 DNA follows: TGTGCCAGCAGCGTCACTAGCGGGGGTACCTACGAGCAGTACTTC. The rearrangement joins TRBV9 to TRBJ2-7; 11 nucleotides align to TRBD2. The germline CDR1 and CDR2 sequences are SGDLS and YYNGEE. The CDR3 is 15 residues long. V lost 2 bases to trimming and J lost 2 bases; unmatched junction nucleotides: 3. Full variable domain (outside the CDR3, taken from reference TRBV9 and TRBJ2-7): DSGVTQTPKHLITATGQRVTLRCSPRSGDLSVYWYQQSLDQGLQFLIQYYNGEERAKGNILERFSAQQFPDLHSELNLSSLELGDSALYFCASSVTSGGTYEQYFGPGTRLTVT.

This chain connects TRBV19 to TRBJ1-2; D remains ambiguous. Germline CDR1 is LNHDA and CDR2 is SQIVND (reference sequence). CDR3 length: 18 residues. Between the trimmed V and J ends, which lost 3 bases and 4 bases, there was a span of 24 bases. The CDR3 sequence is CASSIPPGRRPEGYGYTF. DNA for the CDR3: TGTGCCAGTAGTATCCCGCCGGGCCGTCGACCTGAGGGCTATGGCTACACCTTC.

This clone was observed a few times. The rearrangement links TRBV5-4 to TRBJ2-1; tentatively, D is TRBD1 (5 bases). The CDR3 extends over 15 amino acids. The germline V gene encodes CDR1 SGHNT and CDR2 YYREEE (reference sequence). The ends were cut back, 0 bases at V and 4 bases at J, with 11 bases in the middle. The CDR3 nucleotides are TGTGCCAGCAGCTTGGTGTGGGGCCAATACAATGAGCAGTTCTTC. Translated, it gives CASSLVWGQYNEQFF. Looking up the rest from reference TRBV5-4 and TRBJ2-1 gives the full variable domain: ETGVTQSPTHLIKTRGQQVTLRCSSQSGHNTVSWYQQALGQGPQFIFQYYREEENGRGNFPPRFSGLQFPNYSSELNVNALELDDSALYLCASSLVWGQYNEQFFGPGTRLTVL.

The chain has TRBV11-3 and TRBJ2-1, with 8 positions matching TRBD1. J lost 4 bases, V lost 5 bases, and 7 bases had no gene match. From germline, CDR1 is SGHNT and CDR2 YENEEA. The CDR3 totals 15 residues. The CDR3 bases are TGTGCCAGCAGCCCCCGACAGGGGCTTTACAATGAGCAGTTCTTC. Translating it yields CASSPRQGLYNEQFF.

This clone appeared once. The rearrangement joins TRBV19 to TRBJ1-5; perhaps TRBD1 as D (5 bases). The CDR3 is made up of 17 amino acids. V was shortened by 4 bases and J by 0 bases, with 16 bases between the two germline ends. The V gene's germline CDR1 is LNHDA and CDR2 SQIVND (reference sequence). CDR3 DNA: TGTGCCAGTAGTACGACAGATAGCCCTTATAGCAATCAGCCCCAGCATTTT. Protein: CASSTTDSPYSNQPQHF.

The chain is built from TRBV28 and TRBJ2-2; D perhaps matches TRBD1 (6 bases). V dropped 5 bases and J dropped 0 bases, with 13 bases sitting between them. Germline CDR1 reads MDHEN; CDR2 reads SYDVKM. The CDR3 runs to 16 residues. Written as DNA, the CDR3 is TGTGCCAGCAGTCCCCCCAGGACAGCGAACACCGGGGAGCTGTTTTTT. As protein: CASSPPRTANTGELFF.